These 2 T cell receptor beta chains share one sample of origin, sequenced in a study of shared clonotypes between healthy human individuals. Clones were read by immunoSEQ multiplex PCR, and TCRdb kept only the in-frame ones, dropping some. The sample has around 690,000 clones, about 92% seen once. The sequenced material came from memory CD8+ T cells from PBMCs. The sample's subset: CD45RO+ cells pooled with CCR7-negative TemRA cells. The receptors were gathered from a man aged 18 to 30 in good health. Some clones in this sample may be carry-over from other donors' samples.

The chain joins TRBV7-6 to TRBJ1-5; no definite D call. CDR1 is SGHVS, CDR2 FNYEAQ, per germline. V was shortened by 5 bases and J by 6 bases, with 17 bases between the two germline ends. This CDR3 is 15 amino acids long. CDR3 coding DNA: TGTGCCAGCAGCCCCGGGGTGGGTGGGAGTCAGCCCCAGCATTTT. Amino acid sequence: CASSPGVGGSQPQHF.

For the CDR3, the DNA is TGCAGCGTTGGTTGGGCGGGTGGGACTAGCGGGAGGGCCTTCTATGAGCAGTTCTTC. Translating gives CSVGWAGGTSGRAFYEQFF. The chain links TRBV29-1 to TRBJ2-1; 16 nucleotides align to TRBD2. The CDR3 is 19 amino acids. Germline V gene lookup returns CDR1 SQVTM and CDR2 ANQGSEA. Trimming took 4 bases from V and 8 from J; bases not matched to a gene: 17.